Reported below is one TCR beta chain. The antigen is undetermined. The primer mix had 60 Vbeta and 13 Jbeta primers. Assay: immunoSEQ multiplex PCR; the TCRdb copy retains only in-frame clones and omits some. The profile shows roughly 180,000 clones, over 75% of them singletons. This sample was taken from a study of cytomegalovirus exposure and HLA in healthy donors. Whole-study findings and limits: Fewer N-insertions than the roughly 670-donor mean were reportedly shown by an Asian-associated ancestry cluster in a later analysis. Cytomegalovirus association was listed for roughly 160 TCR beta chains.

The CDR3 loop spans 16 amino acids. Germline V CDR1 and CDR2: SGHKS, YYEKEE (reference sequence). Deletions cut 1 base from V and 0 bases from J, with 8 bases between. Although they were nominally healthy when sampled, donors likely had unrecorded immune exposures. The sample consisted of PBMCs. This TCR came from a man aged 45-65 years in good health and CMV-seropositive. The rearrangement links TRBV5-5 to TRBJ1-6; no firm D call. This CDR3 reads CASSLLVSSYNSPLHF. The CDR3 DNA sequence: TGTGCCAGCAGCTTGCTTGTGAGCTCCTATAATTCACCCCTCCACTTT.